This TCR beta chain came from a study of T cell responses to AZD1222 COVID-19 vaccine (dated by TCRdb to the early 2020s). Broadly, across the study: TCR sequencing was performed for more than 230 trial participants, of whom about 210 were given two doses of AZD1222 and around 25 were given two doses of MenACWY control vaccine. Trial participants were enrolled by age into 18-55, 56-69 and 70-plus year subgroups, with around 140, 26 and 57 TCR-sequenced participants respectively. What the work shows at the level of the full study, not this receptor alone: Because no samples from the day 14 peak response were available, repertoires could be characterized only after the peak T cell response. Reportedly, close to half of the unique spike-specific TCRs recognized epitopes lying outside the regions that are mutated in the B.1.351 and B.1.1.7 variants. Participants were mostly white British, with more females than males. The authors suggested clonal diversity may have been underestimated. Only a handful of AZD1222 recipients were SARS-CoV-2 seropositive at baseline, limiting conclusions about previously exposed vaccinees. In the small 56-69-year group, the increase in depth fell short of significance, most likely because of low power. Spike-specific TCR breadth and depth rose significantly after two AZD1222 doses compared with day 0 and with MenACWY recipients. The whole spike protein was spanned by vaccine-associated CD4 TCRs, and dominant responses were seen in regions 160-218 and 743-854.

The time point label here, explained by the study, means: about 28 days (+/-7) after the second vaccine dose. Because spike-specific TCR depth and breadth did not differ between the two schedules, AZD1222 recipients who got a second dose at roughly 4 weeks were pooled with those who got a second dose at roughly 12 weeks. Vaccinee samples were obtained from the UK trials COV001 and COV002, which included a single-blind randomized controlled phase 2/3 trial of AZD1222 (ChAdOx1 nCoV-19) in healthy adults. For TCRbeta chain sequencing, PBMC samples were collected from trial participants at day 0 and at day 28 after the second dose. The CDR3 regions of human TCRbeta chains were analyzed by immunosequencing. The authors processed their data as follows. TCRs in the repertoires were compared against a reference library of SARS-CoV-2-specific TCRs that had been generated with the MIRA antigen-specificity platform. Breadth meant the fraction of unique TCRs that were SARS-CoV-2-associated, whereas depth meant the fraction of total T cells that were SARS-CoV-2-associated. Each spike-specific TCR was assigned to its reactive spike region and to a CD4 or CD8 class using the MIRA data. Log10-transformed breadth and depth values were compared by one-way ANOVA with Sidak's multiple comparisons tests. Held by TCRdb, this immuneACCESS table contains in-frame sequences only and omits some clones. Under half of the omission traces to an unresolved V gene where checked; the cause of the rest is unknown. From that table come the V and J calls and clone size; the DNA was used to work out D and trimming. The sample table records approximately 93,000 clones; about 89% of these occur just once. The top ten clones comprise just over 5.5% of the sample.

Remarks on this clone: Its target antigen remains unknown. There are no base qualities to consult, and no much larger clone falls within one base.

For CDR1 and CDR2, the germline V gene lists SGHVS and FQNEAQ. Trimming at the junction amounts to 1 base on V and 0 bases on J, and the germline ends lie 9 bases apart. Inclusive of the bounding cysteine and phenylalanine, the CDR3 is 15 residues long. Only the CDR3 region is kept as DNA, spanning 45 bases read in frame from base 1. The material sequenced was peripheral blood, taken 28 days after the second AZD1222 dose. Rearrangement joined TRBV7-8 to TRBJ1-1, with TRBD1 perhaps the D gene, on 6 matching bases. This TCR was recovered from an adult who received the AZD1222 COVID-19 vaccine. In nucleotide form, the sequence is TGTGCCAGCAGCTTAGGGGGGGCACTGAACACTGAAGCTTTCTTT. This sequence encodes CASSLGGALNTEAFF.